The rows below give T cell receptor beta chains drawn from one sample of a study of blood T cells in healthy people across ages. TCRdb reprocessed the 5' RACE reads via MiXCR and lists one record per CDR3 protein. The table shows more than 800,000 distinct CDR3 sequences, with around 26% occurring only once. Sequencing was done on a sample of blood. These receptors originate from a woman of 80 years or more in good health. The CDR3 runs from the conserved cysteine through the conserved F or W. The D gene is left open where the match is weak. Size values are once, few and many counts, or a class for expanded clones, and some rows have none.

J gene	clone size	V gene	D gene	CDR3 protein	CDR3 DNA
TRBJ2-3	.	TRBV27	.	CASSFVEASTDTQYF	TGTGCCAGCAGTTTTGTCGAGGCTAGCACAGATACGCAGTATTTT
TRBJ2-3	.	TRBV5-6	TRBD2	CASSLLLAGLTDTQYF	TGTGCCAGCAGCTTGTTGTTAGCGGGGCTCACAGATACGCAGTATTTT
TRBJ1-5	.	TRBV5-5	.	CASSPTLGPQHF	TGTGCCAGCAGCCCCACCCTTGGGCCCCAGCATTTT
TRBJ2-3	few	TRBV20-1	.	CSATSDRSGHSDTQYF	TGCAGTGCTACTTCCGACAGGTCAGGCCACTCAGATACGCAGTATTTT
TRBJ2-6	many	TRBV6-2/TRBV6-3	.	CASSWGTARSSGANVLTF	TGTGCCAGCAGTTGGGGGACCGCACGGAGCTCTGGGGCCAACGTCCTGACTTTC
TRBJ1-2	many	TRBV7-2	.	CAISTAANYGYTF	TGTGCCATTTCGACAGCGGCTAACTATGGCTACACCTTC
TRBJ2-7	few	TRBV18	TRBD1	CASSQPGQAHEQYF	TGTGCCAGCTCACAACCGGGACAGGCCCACGAGCAGTACTTC
TRBJ2-1	.	TRBV10-3	.	CAISELRGPPSSYNEQFF	TGTGCCATCAGTGAGCTAAGGGGACCTCCGAGCTCCTACAATGAGCAGTTCTTC
TRBJ1-3	few	TRBV7-2	TRBD1	CASSFRDSSGNTIYF	TGTGCCAGCAGCTTTAGGGACAGCTCTGGAAACACCATATATTTT
TRBJ1-2	.	TRBV29-1	TRBD1	CSVETIDRGNYGYTF	TGCAGCGTTGAAACAATCGACAGGGGTAACTATGGCTACACCTTC
TRBJ2-3	many	TRBV4-3	.	CASSQRSPGADTQYF	TGCGCCAGCAGCCAAAGATCCCCAGGGGCAGATACGCAGTATTTT
TRBJ1-2	few	TRBV6-6	.	CASSSGGRWLGYGYTF	TGTGCCAGCAGTTCCGGAGGCAGGTGGCTAGGCTATGGCTACACCTTC
TRBJ1-4	.	TRBV4-3	.	CASSQGVNEKLFF	TGCGCCAGCAGCCAAGGGGTTAATGAAAAACTGTTTTTT
TRBJ1-4	.	TRBV24-1	.	CATSENGKDGELFF	TGTGCCACCAGTGAAAATGGAAAAGACGGAGAACTGTTTTTT
TRBJ2-7	few	TRBV6-1	.	CASSGAGYEQYF	TGTGCCAGCAGTGGGGCTGGGTACGAGCAGTACTTC
TRBJ1-2	many	TRBV6-5	.	CASSYSLLQGSYGYTF	TGTGCCAGCAGTTATTCCCTCCTACAGGGCTCCTATGGCTACACCTTC
TRBJ2-1	few	TRBV27	TRBD1	CASKTDRGVSLGPYNEQFF	TGTGCCAGCAAGACTGACAGGGGGGTCTCCCTCGGACCCTACAATGAGCAGTTCTTC
TRBJ2-1	.	TRBV3-1	.	CASSQIGDGETQFF	TGTGCCAGCAGCCAAATTGGGGATGGGGAGACCCAGTTCTTC
TRBJ2-7	many	TRBV7-9	.	CASSSSNTYNSYEQYF	TGTGCCAGCAGCTCGAGTAATACCTATAACTCCTACGAGCAGTACTTC
TRBJ1-2	many	TRBV20-1	TRBD1	CSAPDRGTLNYGYTF	TGCAGTGCTCCCGACAGGGGCACCCTTAACTATGGCTACACCTTC
TRBJ2-5	.	TRBV5-1	.	CASSRDEGKTQYF	TGCGCCAGCAGCCGGGACGAAGGGAAGACCCAGTACTTC
TRBJ1-2	few	TRBV5-6	.	CASSLTTTSDGYTF	TGTGCCAGCAGCTTGACAACGACGAGCGATGGCTACACCTTC
TRBJ1-5	once	TRBV2	.	CASSENGESNQPQHF	TGTGCCAGCAGTGAGAACGGGGAGAGCAATCAGCCCCAGCATTTT
TRBJ1-2	many	TRBV25-1	.	CASSRGLYGYTF	TGTGCCAGCAGTCGGGGGCTATATGGTTACACCTTC
TRBJ2-5	.	TRBV5-1	.	CASSLSPGTHQGTQYF	TGCGCCAGCAGCTTATCCCCCGGGACTCACCAAGGGACCCAGTACTTC
TRBJ2-3	few	TRBV20-1	TRBD2	CSARGDRVAGESADTQYF	TGCAGTGCTAGAGGGGACCGGGTAGCGGGGGAAAGCGCAGATACGCAGTATTTT
TRBJ2-1	many	TRBV15	.	CATSRDSKGYNEQFF	TGTGCCACCAGCAGAGATAGTAAGGGGTACAATGAGCAGTTCTTC
TRBJ2-1	.	TRBV29-1	.	CSANRDAHEQFF	TGCAGCGCCAACCGGGACGCCCATGAGCAGTTCTTC
TRBJ2-5	few	TRBV4-2	TRBD2	CASSPRLAGGSVTGGETQYF	TGTGCCAGCAGCCCCAGACTAGCGGGGGGCTCGGTTACCGGTGGAGAGACCCAGTACTTC
TRBJ1-3	few	TRBV6-5	.	CASSLTYPGNTIYF	TGTGCCAGCAGTTTAACGTACCCTGGAAACACCATATATTTT
TRBJ2-4	few	TRBV20-1	.	CSAGLAKNIQYF	TGCAGTGCAGGTCTAGCCAAAAACATTCAGTACTTC
TRBJ2-7	.	TRBV20-1	TRBD2	CSARDRTSGGYEQYF	TGCAGTGCTAGAGATAGAACTAGCGGGGGTTACGAGCAGTACTTC
TRBJ2-1	many	TRBV7-2	.	CASSLVGAYNEQFF	TGTGCCAGCAGCTTAGTCGGGGCCTACAATGAGCAGTTCTTC
TRBJ2-1	many	TRBV7-2	.	CASLSTRVHNEQFF	TGTGCCAGCCTATCGACTAGGGTCCACAATGAGCAGTTCTTC
TRBJ2-1	.	TRBV30	TRBD2	CAWSVGGGAPDEQFF	TGTGCCTGGAGTGTTGGCGGGGGGGCGCCTGATGAGCAGTTCTTC
TRBJ1-2	.	TRBV12-3/TRBV12-4	.	CASTYRGGSGYTF	TGTGCCAGCACCTATAGGGGGGGTTCTGGCTACACCTTC
TRBJ1-5	.	TRBV20-1	.	CSARDLGSGFSNQPQHF	TGCAGTGCTAGAGACCTGGGGTCGGGGTTTAGCAATCAGCCCCAGCATTTT
TRBJ2-1	.	TRBV6-2/TRBV6-3	.	CASSYLTRGDEQFF	TGTGCCAGCAGTTACCTAACCAGGGGCGATGAGCAGTTCTTC
TRBJ2-5	many	TRBV5-1	.	CASSGGVETQYF	TGCGCCAGCAGCGGAGGGGTGGAGACCCAGTACTTC
TRBJ2-3	.	TRBV11-3	TRBD2	CASSPGVLAGGLSDTQYF	TGTGCCAGCAGCCCAGGGGTGCTAGCGGGGGGGCTTTCGGATACGCAGTATTTT
TRBJ2-3	many	TRBV6-1	.	CASVRQIRDTDTQYF	TGTGCCAGCGTACGTCAAATTCGGGACACAGATACGCAGTATTTT
TRBJ2-1	few	TRBV7-9	TRBD1	CASSDSLQGGNEQFF	TGTGCCAGCAGCGATTCACTACAGGGGGGCAATGAGCAGTTCTTC
TRBJ1-4	many	TRBV7-2	.	CASSLAGTPDEKLFF	TGTGCCAGCAGCTTAGCGGGGACGCCCGATGAAAAACTGTTTTTT
TRBJ2-1	many	TRBV6-2/TRBV6-3	TRBD1	CASSRFRDRGYNEQFF	TGTGCCAGCAGTCGTTTCCGGGACAGGGGCTACAATGAGCAGTTCTTC
TRBJ1-2	.	TRBV19	.	CASSTGLVGGYYGYTF	TGTGCCAGTAGTACGGGGCTGGTCGGGGGCTACTATGGCTACACCTTC
TRBJ1-1	.	TRBV20-1	.	CSARSTVTEAFF	TGCAGTGCTAGGTCTACAGTTACTGAAGCTTTCTTT
TRBJ2-7	few	TRBV5-4	.	CASSNDRGDEQYF	TGTGCCAGCAGTAATGATCGGGGCGACGAGCAGTACTTC
TRBJ2-2	.	TRBV11-2	.	CASSLIRIARTGELFF	TGTGCCAGCAGCTTGATACGGATCGCGAGAACCGGGGAGCTGTTTTTT
TRBJ1-2	few	TRBV3-1	.	CASSQVQGKVGYTF	TGTGCCAGCAGCCAAGTTCAGGGGAAGGTCGGCTACACCTTC
TRBJ2-5	many	TRBV4-2	TRBD2	CASSQQGLAGGETQYF	TGTGCCAGCAGCCAGCAGGGACTAGCGGGGGGAGAGACCCAGTACTTC